The 5 T cell receptor beta chains presented below share a single source sample, sequenced in a study of blood T cell repertoires in COVID-19. Sequencing was performed with immunoSEQ multiplex PCR; in TCRdb, only in-frame clones are kept and a portion is missing. The data contain a few hundred thousand clones, about nine tenths of them singletons. Sequenced: peripheral blood. The receptors were sampled from a woman aged 30 to 39 with active or convalescent COVID-19.

Of note for this clone: Different DNA sequences within this sample yield the same CDR3. V usage is TRBV7-9 and J usage is TRBJ2-3; D is perhaps TRBD1 (6 bases). Trimming stripped 3 bases from V and 2 bases from J, with 9 bases between. This CDR3 comprises 14 residues. Looked up from germline, CDR1 is SEHNR and CDR2 is FQNEAQ (reference sequence). The CDR3 DNA reads TGTGCCAGCAGCTTGCAGGGGTCCACAGATACGCAGTATTTT. Protein sequence: CASSLQGSTDTQYF.

The V call is TRBV18, the J call TRBJ2-7; TRBD1 agrees at 9 bases. V was pared by 4 bases and J by 0 bases, with 10 bases of the junction left unmatched. In germline, CDR1 is KGHSH, CDR2 LQKENI. There are 17 residues in the CDR3. The CDR3 sequence: CASSLNVGTGSSYEQYF. The CDR3, as DNA: TGTGCCAGCTCACTAAACGTAGGGACAGGGAGCTCCTACGAGCAGTACTTC. The whole variable domain, remainder taken from reference TRBV18 and TRBJ2-7, is NAGVMQNPRHLVRRRGQEARLRCSPMKGHSHVYWYRQLPEEGLKFMVYLQKENIIDESGMPKERFSAEFPKEGPSILRIQQVVRGDSAAYFCASSLNVGTGSSYEQYFGPGTRLTVT.

Concerning this clone: This sample also contains other DNA sequences that code for the same CDR3. V is TRBV28 and J is TRBJ2-5, with a weak D call TRBD2 (7 bases). CDR1 and CDR2 (germline): MDHEN, SYDVKM. V was pared by 2 bases and J by 5 bases, with 9 bases between. This CDR3 spans 13 amino acids. The CDR3 coding sequence is TGTGCCAGCAGTTTAAGGGGGGGGGAGACCCAGTACTTC. Translation gives CASSLRGGETQYF.

The J gene is TRBJ1-4, the V gene TRBV5-1; weak D call: TRBD1 (5 bases). Trimming took 6 bases from V and 3 from J, leaving 15 bases between them. Germline V gene sequence: CDR1 SGHRS, CDR2 YFSETQ. This CDR3 spans 15 amino acids. The CDR3, as DNA: TGCGCCAGCAATTTGGGGGGGGACCCTAATGAAAAACTGTTTTTT. The encoded protein is CASNLGGDPNEKLFF.

CDR3 bases: TGTGCCAGCAGCTTAATAGACACTGAAGCTTTCTTT. Its protein product is CASSLIDTEAFF. The gene calls are TRBV7-9 and TRBJ1-1; D is unclear. V was pared by 2 bases and J by 3 bases, with 4 bases between. This CDR3 region has 12 residues. Germline CDR1 is SEHNR and CDR2 is FQNEAQ (reference sequence).